Below are 28 T cell receptor beta chains sequenced from a single sample in a study of cytomegalovirus exposure and HLA in healthy donors. Both 60 Vbeta primers and 13 Jbeta primers went into the PCR. Libraries were prepared by immunoSEQ multiplex PCR; TCRdb keeps only in-frame clonotypes and omits some of them. The repertoire includes 150,000 to 180,000 clones, about 80% of them detected once, and under 8.5% sits in the top ten. Sequencing was performed on PBMCs. Receptors were obtained from a woman between 45 and 60 years old in good health and CMV-seropositive.

CDR3 residues: CASSSDRDPLRVLTF. DNA for the CDR3: TGTGCCAGCAGCTCCGACAGGGACCCACTGCGCGTCCTGACTTTC. This chain connects TRBV7-9 to TRBJ2-6; 7 bases fit TRBD1. From germline, CDR1 is SEHNR and CDR2 FQNEAQ (reference sequence). The junction had 12 bases not matched to a gene; V was cut back by 4 bases and J by 12 bases. The CDR3 sequence is 15 residues long. Filled out from reference TRBV7-9 and TRBJ2-6, the complete variable domain reads DTGVSQNPRHKITKRGQNVTFRCDPISEHNRLYWYRQTLGQGPEFLTYFQNEAQLEKSRLLSDRFSAERPKGSFSTLEIQRTEQGDSAMYLCASSSDRDPLRVLTFGAGSRLTVL.

The gene calls are TRBV10-3 and TRBJ1-3, with a weak D call TRBD1 (5 bases). This CDR3 comprises 15 residues. The V end lost 6 bases, the J end lost 4 bases, and 16 bases lay between the germline ends. CDR1 and CDR2 (germline): ENHRY, SYGVKD. The CDR3 is CAISLRDGRGNTIYF. The CDR3 DNA sequence: TGTGCCATCAGCCTCCGGGACGGGAGGGGAAACACCATATATTTT.

The chain couples TRBV5-1 to TRBJ2-1, with D perhaps TRBD2 (7 bases). V lost 3 bases, J lost 9 bases, and 13 bases lay in between. Germline CDR1 SGHRS, CDR2 YFSETQ. The CDR3 sequence is 13 residues long. The DNA for the CDR3 is TGCGCCAGCAGCTGGGAGGGGGGGGGTGAGCAGTTCTTC. Its translation is CASSWEGGGEQFF.

The V call is TRBV14, the J call TRBJ1-3; 7 bases align to TRBD1. V lost 4 bases and J lost 2; bases outside the gene matches: 5. The CDR3 totals 15 residues. Germline assignment: CDR1 SGHDN and CDR2 FVKESK. CDR3 nucleotides: TGTGCCAGCAGCCTCCAGGGGGTAGCTGGAAACACCATATATTTT. This gives the protein CASSLQGVAGNTIYF.

The chain combines TRBV10-3 with TRBJ2-1, with TRBD1 matching over 8 bases. V lost 5 bases and J lost 3; bases outside the gene matches: 3. Per germline, CDR1 ENHRY and CDR2 SYGVKD. The CDR3 totals 14 residues. The CDR3 sequence: CAISMGQVYNEQFF. In nucleotides, the CDR3 is TGTGCCATCAGTATGGGACAGGTCTACAATGAGCAGTTCTTC.

The J gene is TRBJ2-1, the V gene TRBV15, with D maybe TRBD1 (6 bases). V was cut by 4 bases and J by 6 bases, with 19 bases left in between. This CDR3 is built from 16 residues. Germline V CDR1 and CDR2: LNHNV, YYDKDF (reference sequence). The CDR3 protein is CATSTIATDSRNEQFF. CDR3 nucleotides: TGTGCCACCAGCACAATCGCGACGGACAGCCGCAATGAGCAGTTCTTC.

The chain combines TRBV15 with TRBJ1-4; D possibly corresponds to TRBD1 (6 bases). The V gene lost 5 bases and the J gene lost 8 bases, with 21 bases spanning the gap. Per the germline V gene, CDR1 is LNHNV and CDR2 is YYDKDF (reference sequence). CDR3 length: 16 amino acids. The CDR3 protein is CATSPERGGKGEKLFF. The CDR3 nucleotides are TGTGCCACCAGCCCCGAAAGGGGGGGAAAGGGAGAAAAACTGTTTTTT.

The rearrangement joins TRBV19 to TRBJ2-1; 12 bases fit TRBD1. With 10 bases clipped from V and 7 bases from J, the junction kept 5 bases outside the gene matches. The CDR3 contains 13 residues. Germline V lookup: CDR1 LNHDA, CDR2 SQIVND (reference sequence). The CDR3 is CATGTGGFNEQFF. The CDR3 DNA sequence: TGTGCCACAGGGACAGGGGGCTTTAATGAGCAGTTCTTC.

The rearrangement links TRBV18 to TRBJ2-6; D uncertain. The germline V gene encodes CDR1 KGHSH and CDR2 LQKENI. This CDR3 has 15 residues. Trimming pared 2 bases from V and 0 bases from J, leaving 5 bases between. The CDR3 DNA follows: TGTGCCAGCTCACCAATAAACTCTGGGGCCAACGTCCTGACTTTC. Translated, it gives CASSPINSGANVLTF.

In this sample, this clone turned up once. The chain is built from TRBV10-3 and TRBJ2-7; the D gene is possibly TRBD1 (6 bases). Germline CDR1 ENHRY, CDR2 SYGVKD. This CDR3 region has 16 residues. The V gene lost 4 bases and the J gene lost 4 bases, with 20 bases spanning the gap. CDR3 protein: CAISAIPGQTNYEQYF. DNA for the CDR3: TGTGCCATCAGTGCTATCCCGGGACAAACAAATTACGAGCAGTACTTC.

This chain links TRBV7-9 with TRBJ2-2; TRBD2 agrees at 8 bases. The CDR3 extends over 17 amino acids. V shed 0 bases and J 3 bases; nucleotides not matched to a gene: 6. In germline, CDR1 is SEHNR, CDR2 FQNEAQ (reference sequence). The CDR3 region has the DNA TGTGCCAGCAGCTTAGCCCCAGGACTAGCTCACACCGGGGAGCTGTTTTTT. This sequence encodes CASSLAPGLAHTGELFF.

This clone is a singleton in its sample. The chain uses TRBV15 and TRBJ2-3; D possibly corresponds to TRBD1 (5 bases). The CDR3 has 13 residues. Germline-derived CDR1 and CDR2 are LNHNV and YYDKDF (reference sequence). V shed 0 bases and J shed 6 bases, with 7 bases lying between them. The CDR3 loop reads CATSRDRVDTQYF. CDR3 bases: TGTGCCACCAGCAGAGACAGGGTGGATACGCAGTATTTT.

The chain has TRBV5-4 and TRBJ2-6; 8 bases fit TRBD1. The trim removed 4 bases at V and 2 bases at J, leaving 8 bases unmatched. Germline assignment: CDR1 SGHNT and CDR2 YYREEE (reference sequence). CDR3 length: 17 amino acids. Written as DNA, the CDR3 is TGTGCCAGCAGCACACCGACAGGGGCGGCTGGGGCCAACGTCCTGACTTTC. Translated: CASSTPTGAAGANVLTF.

This chain connects TRBV10-1 to TRBJ1-1; D is uncertain. This CDR3 region has 11 residues. V was trimmed by 6 bases and J by 6 bases, leaving 8 bases between them. Germline-derived CDR1 and CDR2 are WNHNN and SYGVQD (reference sequence). CDR3 nucleotides: TGCGCCAGCAGGGAGCGGGCTGAAGCTTTCTTT. It codes for CASRERAEAFF.

This clone was seen only once. The germline gene is not matched at one end of the junction; a read error may be the cause. The chain employs TRBV9 and TRBJ2-2; D ambiguous. The CDR3 covers 14 residues. CDR1 SGDLS and CDR2 YYNGEE come from the germline V gene. CDR3 amino acids: CAGSVELATGELFF. CDR3 bases: TGTGCCGGCAGCGTAGAACTTGCCACCGGGGAGCTGTTTTTT.

J is TRBJ1-6 and V is TRBV19; the D gene is possibly TRBD1 (6 bases). Germline-derived CDR1 and CDR2 are LNHDA and SQIVND (reference sequence). The CDR3 has 14 residues. V was trimmed by 7 bases and J by 7 bases, leaving 14 bases between them. This chain's CDR3 is CASTSDRTNSPLHF. In DNA form, the CDR3 reads TGTGCCAGTACCTCAGACAGGACGAATTCACCCCTCCACTTT.

This clone turned up a few times. The CDR3 is CASSPSGGRESPLHF. The CDR3 coding sequence is TGTGCCAGCAGTCCAAGCGGTGGAAGGGAGTCACCCCTCCACTTT. The V gene is TRBV6-6, the J gene TRBJ1-6; D ambiguous. V gave up 5 bases and J gave up 10 bases, with 18 bases separating them. The CDR3 spans 15 residues. Germline values: CDR1 MNHNY, CDR2 SVGAGI (reference sequence).

This chain links TRBV27 with TRBJ2-6, with a possible D match to TRBD1 (7 bases). CDR3 length equals 15 residues. Germline-derived CDR1 and CDR2 are MNHEY and SMNVEV (reference sequence). V was trimmed by 8 bases and J by 3 bases, leaving 14 bases between them. CDR3 amino acids: CASGAGGGGANVLTF. As DNA, the CDR3 is TGTGCCAGCGGGGCAGGGGGAGGTGGGGCCAACGTCCTGACTTTC.

This clone was seen just once. The genes are TRBV27 and TRBJ1-2, with D unresolved. The germline V gene encodes CDR1 MNHEY and CDR2 SMNVEV (reference sequence). Trimming left V 3 bases short and J 0 bases short, with 5 bases between. This CDR3 contains 13 residues. As DNA, the CDR3 is TGTGCCAGCAGTTTTCAGTCTAACTATGGCTACACCTTC. Translated: CASSFQSNYGYTF.

The chain uses TRBV6-1 and TRBJ2-2; weak D call: TRBD2 (5 bases). V was pared by 1 base and J by 6 bases, with 9 bases between. Germline V lookup: CDR1 MNHNS, CDR2 SASEGT. The CDR3 contains 14 residues. CDR3 sequence: CASSEGRFAGELFF. The CDR3 DNA reads as TGTGCCAGCAGTGAAGGGAGGTTCGCCGGGGAGCTGTTTTTT.

The gene calls are TRBV4-3 and TRBJ2-1, with D possibly TRBD1 on 5 matching bases. CDR1 is LGHNA, CDR2 YSLEER, per germline. Trimming took off 5 bases at V and 0 bases at J, with 11 bases between the two ends. The length of the CDR3 is 15 residues. CDR3 DNA sequence: TGCGCCAGCAGCAGGGGTAGCAGCTCCTACAATGAGCAGTTCTTC. It encodes CASSRGSSSYNEQFF.

This clone has a handful of counts. This rearrangement joins TRBV10-3 to TRBJ1-3; 9 bases line up with TRBD1. With V trimmed by 3 bases and J by 1 base, 4 bases remained unmatched. The CDR3 consists of 16 residues. Germline-derived CDR1 and CDR2 are ENHRY and SYGVKD. The CDR3 spells CAISEPGQGSGNTIYF. The CDR3 nucleotides read TGTGCCATCAGTGAACCGGGACAGGGTTCTGGAAACACCATATATTTT.

The chain is built from TRBV7-2 and TRBJ2-5; unclear D gene. Between the trimmed V and J ends, which lost 1 base and 3 bases, there was a span of 9 bases. The CDR3 contains 14 residues. CDR1 is SGHTA and CDR2 is FQGNSA in the germline V gene. CDR3 sequence reads: CASSLGGSKETQYF. The CDR3 nucleotides are TGTGCCAGCAGCTTAGGAGGTTCTAAAGAGACCCAGTACTTC.

The chain links TRBV13 to TRBJ2-7; 7 bases agree with TRBD1. V lost 2 bases, J lost 4 bases, and 2 bases stayed unmatched. The germline V gene has CDR1 PRHDT and CDR2 FYEKMQ (reference sequence). The length of the CDR3 is 13 residues. CDR3 sequence (DNA): TGTGCCAGCAGCTTAAGGGACAGTTACGAGCAGTACTTC. Its translation: CASSLRDSYEQYF.

The chain recombines TRBV19 with TRBJ2-6, with D possibly matching TRBD1 (6 bases). The CDR3 has 17 amino acids. Trimming removed 7 bases at V and 0 bases at J, with 16 bases between. The germline V gene encodes CDR1 LNHDA and CDR2 SQIVND (reference sequence). DNA of the CDR3: TGTGCCAGTACCAGGGGACAAAAAGTCTCTGGGGCCAACGTCCTGACTTTC. It yields the protein CASTRGQKVSGANVLTF.

In the case of this clone: Other DNA sequences in this specimen translate into the identical CDR3. This rearrangement joins TRBV6-1 to TRBJ2-2; 12 nucleotides line up with TRBD2. This CDR3 is 18 amino acids long. Germline-derived CDR1 and CDR2 are MNHNS and SASEGT. Losses at the gene ends were 3 bases for V and 7 bases for J; bases not matched to a gene: 12. The chain's CDR3 is CASSDRLAGVLGHGELFF. CDR3 DNA sequence: TGTGCCAGCAGTGACCGACTAGCGGGGGTTCTCGGGCACGGGGAGCTGTTTTTT.

The genes are TRBV5-6 and TRBJ2-3; 8 bases align to TRBD2. The junction had 14 bases not matched to a gene; V was cut back by 5 bases and J by 9 bases. Germline assignment: CDR1 SGHDT and CDR2 YYEEEE. The CDR3 covers 15 residues. CDR3 DNA: TGTGCCAGCAGTAACTGGAGCGGGGGTAGGAGGACGCAGTATTTT. Encoded protein: CASSNWSGGRRTQYF.

The rearrangement links TRBV29-1 to TRBJ1-4, with no clear D. Germline V gene sequence: CDR1 SQVTM, CDR2 ANQGSEA. This CDR3 has 13 amino acids. V was shortened by 5 bases and J by 8 bases, with 15 bases between the two germline ends. The CDR3 here is CSVYLQMKEKLFF. In nucleotides, the CDR3 is TGCAGCGTTTACCTCCAGATGAAGGAAAAACTGTTTTTT.